These T cell receptor beta chains were read from a single sample in a study of T-cell reconstitution after alpha-beta-depleted transplantation in children. MiXCR, applied by TCRdb to the PCR reads, yields one record per CDR3 protein. Seen here are 440,000 or so distinct CDR3 sequences, about a tenth observed once, and the top ten hold roughly 5.1%. This specimen consisted of PBMCs from the stem cell graft donor, obtained from the stem cell graft. The receptor source for this set is a human donor who donated a stem cell graft to a child with acute myeloid leukemia. Each CDR3 is given with its conserved first and last residue. A D gene is named only where the DNA matches it firmly. Clone size is stated in some rows and not others, as once, few, many or a class when expanded.

v_call,clone_size,j_call,d_call,cdr3_length,cdr3_aa,cdr3_nt
TRBV5-1,-,TRBJ2-5,TRBD2,17,CASSYRAGGRHQETQYF,TGCGCCAGCAGTTACCGAGCGGGGGGAAGGCACCAAGAGACCCAGTACTTC
TRBV5-6,-,TRBJ2-1,TRBD2,19,CASSSGLAGGYSSYNEQFF,TGTGCCAGCAGCTCGGGACTAGCGGGGGGCTATAGCTCCTACAATGAGCAGTTCTTC
TRBV29-1,few,TRBJ2-1,-,14,CSVEDRGVYNEQFF,TGCAGCGTTGAAGACAGGGGGGTTTACAATGAGCAGTTCTTC
TRBV7-1,-,TRBJ2-3,TRBD1,20,CASSAADRGLPRTLTDTQYF,TGTGCCAGCAGCGCAGCGGACAGGGGATTACCCCGAACCCTCACAGATACGCAGTATTTT
TRBV11-2,-,TRBJ2-1,TRBD1,16,CASSRGTGGAYNEQFF,TGTGCCAGCAGCCGGGGGACAGGGGGCGCCTACAATGAGCAGTTCTTC
TRBV28,many,TRBJ2-5,-,15,CASSVLRSPSWTQYF,TGTGCCAGCAGTGTACTGCGGAGCCCGTCGTGGACCCAGTACTTC
TRBV7-8,many,TRBJ2-3,-,13,CASSLATADTQYF,TGTGCCAGCAGCTTAGCCACTGCAGATACGCAGTATTTT
TRBV7-2,many,TRBJ2-2,-,13,CASSRRSSGELFF,TGTGCCAGCAGCCGAAGATCATCCGGGGAGCTGTTTTTT
TRBV5-6,-,TRBJ1-5,TRBD1,15,CASSSGTGAGLPQHF,TGTGCCAGCAGCTCCGGGACAGGGGCCGGTCTTCCCCAGCATTTT
TRBV15,-,TRBJ2-5,-,12,CATSSLPETQYF,TGTGCCACCAGCAGCCTCCCGGAGACCCAGTACTTC
TRBV6-4,few,TRBJ2-3,-,14,CASSDRGGADTQYF,TGTGCCAGCAGTGACCGCGGTGGGGCAGATACGCAGTATTTT
TRBV5-1,few,TRBJ2-3,-,15,CASSWTTVAADTQYF,TGCGCCAGCAGCTGGACTACAGTCGCGGCAGATACGCAGTATTTT
TRBV20-1,few,TRBJ1-2,-,17,CSARDLKIDRPLYGYTF,TGCAGTGCTAGAGATCTAAAAATAGACAGGCCGCTCTATGGCTACACCTTC
TRBV29-1,-,TRBJ1-1,-,17,CSVGSVGDHSRNTEAFF,TGCAGCGTTGGTTCGGTTGGAGACCATTCGCGGAACACTGAAGCTTTCTTT
TRBV20-1,-,TRBJ2-3,TRBD2,19,CSASPPSGRTNFPTDTQYF,TGCAGTGCTAGTCCGCCTAGCGGGAGGACCAATTTCCCCACAGATACGCAGTATTTT
TRBV7-3,few,TRBJ1-1,-,14,CASSLSRFSTEAFF,TGTGCCAGCAGCTTATCCAGGTTTTCCACTGAAGCTTTCTTT
TRBV29-1,-,TRBJ2-1,-,14,CSVEGQGPYNEQFF,TGCAGCGTTGAGGGGCAGGGTCCCTACAATGAGCAGTTCTTC
TRBV14,-,TRBJ2-3,TRBD2,15,CASSQPGLATDTQYF,TGTGCCAGCAGCCAACCGGGACTAGCCACAGATACGCAGTATTTT
TRBV12-3/TRBV12-4,-,TRBJ1-1,TRBD1,16,CASSSLDRGANTEAFF,TGTGCCAGCAGCTCTTTAGACAGGGGGGCGAACACTGAAGCTTTCTTT
TRBV5-4,-,TRBJ1-1,-,10,CASSGADSVF,TGTGCCAGCAGCGGAGCAGATTCGGTCTTT
TRBV15,-,TRBJ2-1,-,16,CATSRGPRDGYNEQFF,TGTGCCACCAGCAGAGGTCCCCGGGACGGATACAATGAGCAGTTCTTC
TRBV2,few,TRBJ2-5,-,16,CASSAGRGQYQETQYF,TGTGCCAGCAGTGCCGGCAGGGGCCAGTACCAAGAGACCCAGTACTTC
TRBV12-3/TRBV12-4,-,TRBJ1-2,-,12,CASSWTYYGYTF,TGTGCCAGCAGTTGGACCTACTATGGCTACACCTTC
TRBV7-6,-,TRBJ2-1,-,13,CASSPLESHEQFF,TGTGCCAGCAGCCCCCTCGAGAGCCATGAGCAGTTCTTC
TRBV12-3/TRBV12-4,-,TRBJ2-1,-,16,CASTPTGQGPYNEQFF,TGTGCCAGCACCCCAACGGGCCAGGGGCCCTACAATGAGCAGTTCTTC
TRBV12-3/TRBV12-4,many,TRBJ2-1,-,11,CASSLGLEQFF,TGTGCCAGCAGTTTAGGACTGGAGCAGTTCTTC
TRBV10-3,-,TRBJ1-3,-,17,CAISESITGYSGNTIYF,TGTGCCATCAGTGAGTCGATTACCGGCTACTCTGGAAACACCATATATTTT
TRBV7-3,-,TRBJ2-1,TRBD1,14,CASSSQGAYDEQFF,TGTGCCAGCAGCTCACAGGGGGCGTACGATGAGCAGTTCTTC
TRBV5-1,-,TRBJ1-2,-,15,CASSLETGIGNGDTF,TGCGCCAGCAGCTTGGAGACAGGCATCGGGAATGGCGACACCTTC
TRBV7-2,few,TRBJ2-6,TRBD1,16,CASSPGQHSGANVLTF,TGTGCCAGCAGCCCGGGACAGCACTCTGGGGCCAACGTCCTGACTTTC
TRBV30,once,TRBJ2-3,-,12,CAWSSPSDTQYF,TGTGCCTGGAGCTCCCCTTCCGATACGCAGTATTTT
TRBV20-1,-,TRBJ1-2,-,11,CSARGLRGYTF,TGCAGTGCTAGAGGACTGCGAGGCTACACCTTC
TRBV20-1,few,TRBJ1-2,-,12,CSARSGNYGYTF,TGCAGTGCTAGATCAGGAAATTATGGCTACACCTTC
TRBV6-1,-,TRBJ2-5,TRBD1,15,CASSRQGLGQETQYF,TGTGCCAGCAGCAGACAGGGGCTTGGGCAAGAGACCCAGTACTTC
TRBV5-1,many,TRBJ2-1,TRBD2,16,CASSLEGLAGYNEQFF,TGCGCCAGCAGCTTGGAAGGACTAGCGGGCTACAATGAGCAGTTCTTC
TRBV11-2,many,TRBJ1-3,-,15,CASSLEDRFGNTIYF,TGTGCCAGCAGCTTAGAGGACCGCTTTGGAAACACCATATATTTT
TRBV5-4,many,TRBJ2-1,-,14,CASSSNGPYNEQFF,TGTGCCAGCAGCTCCAATGGACCATACAATGAGCAGTTCTTC